This T cell receptor beta chain came from a study of blood T cell repertoires in COVID-19. Participants were placed into cohorts based on the clinical history they reported. Only in-frame clones appear in the TCRdb table, and some are missing; sequencing was by immunoSEQ multiplex PCR. In the table there are hundreds of thousands of clones, around 88% of which are singletons. V shed 6 bases and J 5 bases; nucleotides not matched to a gene: 7. Germline-derived CDR1 and CDR2 are LNHDA and SQIVND (reference sequence). The CDR3 spans 14 residues. This clone was picked up one time. This TCR was sampled from a woman between 40 and 55 years old with acute COVID-19. Sequenced: PBMCs or T cells enriched from blood (not recorded which). This sequence joins TRBV19 and TRBJ2-3; 8 bases line up with TRBD1. The CDR3 protein is CASRPLDRGDTQYF. Written as DNA, the CDR3 is TGTGCCAGTAGACCCCTCGACAGGGGAGATACGCAGTATTTT.